These 7 T cell receptor beta chains share one sample of origin, sequenced in a study of T cell repertoires in cytomegalovirus infection. TCRdb independently ran MiXCR on the reads; one entry per CDR3 protein. Of some 560,000 distinct CDR3 sequences in the sample, around two fifths were seen once. Their cognate antigens are unknown. Sequences were derived from cultured PBMCs, sampled from culture after CMV antigen stimulation. The receptors come from a human donor in good health (CMV status not recorded). Some clones in this sample may be carry-over from other donors' samples.

This clonotype showed up just a few times. The chain joins TRBV6-5 to TRBJ2-3; a weak D match, TRBD2 (6 bases). Between the trimmed V and J ends, which lost 2 bases and 3 bases, there was a span of 15 bases. The CDR3 consists of 16 residues. Germline V gene sequence: CDR1 MNHEY, CDR2 SVGAGI. The CDR3 nucleotides read TGTGCCAGCAGTTACGCTGTGGGTAGCGGTACAGATACGCAGTATTTT. This translates into CASSYAVGSGTDTQYF.

The chain combines TRBV6-2 or TRBV6-3 with TRBJ2-1; 8 bases are a match to TRBD2. J gave up 9 bases and V 0 bases, and 4 bases lay outside the gene matches. This CDR3 contains 14 residues. Germline V gives CDR1 MNHEY, CDR2 SVGEGT. The CDR3 DNA follows: TGTGCCAGCAGTTACTCAGCGGGAGAGGGTGAGCAGTTCTTC. It is translated as CASSYSAGEGEQFF.

V usage is TRBV12-3 or TRBV12-4 and J usage is TRBJ1-4; the D gene is possibly TRBD1 (6 bases). Trimming took 7 bases from V and 0 from J, leaving 18 bases between them. The CDR3 runs to 17 residues. The CDR3 DNA follows: TGTGCCAGCACCTTAAGGTTTTCAGGGGCAACTAATGAAAAACTGTTTTTT. Amino acids: CASTLRFSGATNEKLFF.

This clonotype was observed a handful of times. V is TRBV27 and J is TRBJ1-1; D not certain. The V gene lost 5 bases and the J gene lost 6 bases, with 16 bases spanning the gap. Looked up from germline, CDR1 is MNHEY and CDR2 is SMNVEV (reference sequence). This CDR3 has 14 amino acids. CDR3 protein: CASSPYSRTAEAFF. The CDR3 DNA reads TGTGCCAGCAGTCCATACAGCCGAACAGCTGAAGCTTTCTTT.

The chain links TRBV7-9 to TRBJ1-1; D not resolved. V gave up 5 bases and J gave up 5 bases, with 12 bases separating them. The CDR3 contains 13 residues. Germline lookup yields CDR1 SEHNR and CDR2 FQNEAQ (reference sequence). The CDR3 protein is CASSGPQRTEAFF. Written as DNA, the CDR3 is TGTGCCAGCAGCGGGCCCCAGAGGACTGAAGCTTTCTTT.

The chain uses TRBV5-1 and TRBJ2-3; 9 nucleotides line up with TRBD1. V dropped 4 bases and J dropped 5; count of bases not matched to a gene: 8. The CDR3 totals 15 residues. Germline V gene data show CDR1 as SGHRS and CDR2 as YFSETQ. The CDR3 loop is CASSLGTGPRDTQYF. CDR3 in DNA: TGCGCCAGCAGCCTAGGGACAGGGCCTCGAGATACGCAGTATTTT.

The rearrangement uses TRBV7-9 and TRBJ2-7; D call uncertain. This CDR3 has 15 amino acids. V was clipped by 7 bases and J by 3 bases, with 19 bases between them. CDR1 and CDR2 (germline): SEHNR, FQNEAQ (reference sequence). The CDR3 here is CASTPTAATYYEQYF. CDR3 coding DNA: TGTGCCAGCACCCCGACGGCGGCGACTTACTACGAGCAGTACTTC.